This T cell receptor beta chain was recorded in a study of chemoradiotherapy in HPV16-positive cancers. On this clone: Other DNA sequences within the sample encode an identical CDR3.

CDR3 length: 14 amino acids. Trimming pared 3 bases from V and 0 bases from J, leaving 7 bases between. The germline V gene has CDR1 SGDLS and CDR2 YYNGEE. Here immunoSEQ multiplex PCR was the method, and the copy in TCRdb shows in-frame clones only, minus some. The table has approximately 5,700 clones, roughly 82% seen once. The sequence came from a human donor with HPV-associated anogenital cancer. The chain couples TRBV9 to TRBJ1-5, with D possibly TRBD1 on 5 matching bases. The sample in question was tumor tissue, obtained from a patient who underwent chemoradiotherapy. The CDR3 sequence: CASSATGSNQPQHF. The CDR3 DNA reads TGTGCCAGCAGCGCCACAGGTAGCAATCAGCCCCAGCATTTT.